This passage covers 22 T cell receptor beta chains from one sample sequenced in a study of T cell clonality in common variable immunodeficiency. Antigens for these TCRs are unknown. TCRdb's table, derived via immunoSEQ multiplex PCR, lists solely in-frame clones and lacks some. Sampling found more than 10,000 clones, none seen once. Study-wide results and caveats: Reportedly, TCR beta sequences from common variable immunodeficiency showed fewer deletions and N-nucleotide insertions.

Sequencing was carried out using peripheral blood mononuclear cells. Receptors were obtained from a human donor with common variable immunodeficiency.

Regarding this clone: The CDR3 end falls 3 residues outside the read, so it is completed with the germline J gene. This chain uses TRBV11-2 with TRBJ2-3, with 9 bases fitting TRBD2. Germline V lookup: CDR1 SGHAT, CDR2 FQNNGV. Trimming at V came to 3 bases and at J to 5 bases, leaving 6 bases not matched to a gene. This CDR3 comprises 15 residues. The DNA read from the CDR3 is TGTGCCAGCAGCTTCGGTCTAGCGGGGCTAGATACG. As protein: CASSFGLAGLDT. The entire CDR3 protein is CASSFGLAGLDTQYF.

This clone was seen at least ten times. The CDR3 end falls 3 residues outside the read, so it is completed with the germline J gene. The chain is built from TRBV29-1 and TRBJ1-1, with D possibly matching TRBD1 (5 bases). This CDR3 contains 12 residues. From germline, CDR1 is SQVTM and CDR2 ANQGSEA. The part of the CDR3 DNA that was read is TGCAGCGGGGGCCTAAGGGACTTAGGA. The encoded protein is CSGGLRDLG. The full CDR3 protein is CSGGLRDLGAFF.

This clone was seen only a few times. The sequence runs out 3 residues before the end of the CDR3; the remainder is reconstructed from the germline J gene. This chain uses TRBV20-1 with TRBJ1-2, with TRBD1 identical over 9 bases. The CDR3 length is 16 residues. With V trimmed by 1 base and J by 6 bases, 12 bases remained unmatched. The germline gives CDR1 DFQATT, CDR2 SNEGSKA (reference sequence). CDR3 DNA, as far as it was read: TGCAGTGCTAGAGTCGGGTTAGGACAGGGGATTGATGGC. Protein sequence: CSARVGLGQGIDG. The entire CDR3 protein is CSARVGLGQGIDGYTF.

In its sample, this clone was seen a few times. The CDR3 extends 3 residues past the end of the read, so its final part is completed from the germline J gene. V gene TRBV7-2 combines with J gene TRBJ1-6; TRBD1 matches at 7 bases. Looked up from germline, CDR1 is SGHTA and CDR2 is FQGNSA. The junction had 4 bases not matched to a gene; V was cut back by 4 bases and J by 7 bases. The CDR3 is 14 residues long. The CDR3 sequence is CASSSGQWNSPLHF. The sequenced part of the CDR3 DNA is TGTGCCAGCAGCTCGGGACAGTGGAATTCACCC.

Note on this clone: The read halts 3 residues ahead of the CDR3 end, with the missing end drawn from the germline J gene. This chain links TRBV18 with TRBJ2-7; possible D gene TRBD1, 5 bases. Trimming removed 3 bases from V and 3 bases from J, with 12 bases in between. The CDR3 runs 14 residues. Germline assignment: CDR1 KGHSH and CDR2 LQKENI. The CDR3 reads CASSPRQFYYEQYF. Incomplete CDR3 DNA: TGTGCCAGCTCACCTCGACAGTTCTACTACGAG.

The table lists this clone with many counts. The CDR3 end is not reached by the read, which stops 3 residues before it; the germline J gene fills it in. The rearrangement links TRBV20-1 to TRBJ2-7; TRBD1 matches at 9 bases. The CDR3 is made up of 14 amino acids. V was pared by 6 bases and J by 2 bases, with 8 bases of the junction left unmatched. From germline, CDR1 is DFQATT and CDR2 SNEGSKA (reference sequence). The CDR3 spells CSAHSGTGTYEQYF. The covered CDR3 bases are TGCAGTGCGCATTCCGGGACAGGGACCTACGAG.

This clone was counted at least ten times. Sequencing ends 3 residues short of the CDR3 end; the germline J gene provides the rest. The rearrangement links TRBV7-2 to TRBJ1-6; 11 bases align to TRBD1. In germline, CDR1 is SGHTA, CDR2 FQGNSA. V was clipped by 0 bases and J by 4 bases; unmatched bases: 5. The CDR3 spans 18 residues. This CDR3 reads CASSLAWTGGFYNSPLHF. The CDR3 DNA, read in part, is TGTGCCAGCAGCTTAGCCTGGACAGGGGGCTTTTATAATTCACCC.

This clone was counted a few times. The read finishes 3 residues shy of the CDR3 end, and the germline J gene is used to complete it. The chain recombines TRBV7-9 with TRBJ2-7, with D unclear. Germline CDR1 SEHNR, CDR2 FQNEAQ (reference sequence). This CDR3 region has 12 residues. Trimming removed 3 bases from V and 1 base from J, with 4 bases in between. The CDR3 DNA, read in part, is TGTGCCAGCAGCTTTAGATCCTACGAG. This codes for CASSFRSYE. The complete CDR3 sequence is CASSFRSYEQYF.

A word on this clone: The read terminates 3 residues before the CDR3 end, so the remaining end is supplied by the germline J gene. V gene TRBV19 combines with J gene TRBJ2-5; D may be TRBD1 (5 bases). Per germline, CDR1 LNHDA and CDR2 SQIVND (reference sequence). V was shortened by 7 bases and J by 2 bases, with 14 bases between the two germline ends. The CDR3 covers 14 residues. This CDR3 reads CASTSTVGQETQYF. The covered CDR3 bases are TGTGCCAGTACTTCGACAGTCGGGCAAGAGACC.

This clone was seen a handful of times. The CDR3 end lies 3 residues beyond the end of the read and is filled in from the germline J gene. The chain couples TRBV19 to TRBJ2-5, with TRBD2 matching 7 bases. Trimming cost V 10 bases and J 4 bases; bases outside gene matches: 15. Looked up from germline, CDR1 is LNHDA and CDR2 is SQIVND (reference sequence). The CDR3 is made up of 15 amino acids. The CDR3 is CAIKYLGGGRETQYF. The DNA read from the CDR3 is TGTGCCATCAAATACCTCGGAGGCGGGAGAGAGACC.

Points on this clone: The CDR3 is cut off 3 residues early in the read; its end comes from the germline J gene. This chain links TRBV20-1 with TRBJ2-5; the D gene is possibly TRBD2 (6 bases). The CDR3 has 14 amino acids. The germline V gene encodes CDR1 DFQATT and CDR2 SNEGSKA (reference sequence). Trimming took off 4 bases at V and 2 bases at J, with 14 bases between the two ends. Partial CDR3 DNA: TGCAGTGCTACTCGGGACTCAATTCAAGAGACC. Protein: CSATRDSIQET. The entire CDR3 is CSATRDSIQETQYF.

Points on this clone: The DNA ends 3 residues before the CDR3 does, and the rest of the CDR3 is filled in from the germline J gene. The rearrangement uses TRBV2 and TRBJ2-2, with D possibly matching TRBD2 (6 bases). Germline CDR1 is SNHLY and CDR2 is FYNNEI. This CDR3 comprises 15 residues. V lost 2 bases to trimming and J lost 7 bases, with 14 bases between them. CDR3 DNA, as far as it was read: TGTGCCAGCAGTGAATTGGGGGGTCCAAACGGGGAG. Amino acid sequence: CASSELGGPNGE. The CDR3 reads in full as CASSELGGPNGELFF.

In the case of this clone: The read finishes 3 residues shy of the CDR3 end, and the germline J gene is used to complete it. The V gene is TRBV7-3, the J gene TRBJ2-7; 8 nucleotides match TRBD1. Germline lookup yields CDR1 SGHTA and CDR2 FQGTGA. Trimming at V came to 5 bases and at J to 5 bases, leaving 8 bases not matched to a gene. CDR3 size: 14 residues. CDR3 DNA, as far as it was read: TGTGCCAGCAGCCCGGACAGGGTGGGTAACGAG. Amino acid sequence: CASSPDRVGNE. The complete CDR3 reads CASSPDRVGNEQYF.

With regard to this clone: From the germline J gene comes the end of the CDR3, since the read stops 3 residues before it. The V gene is TRBV5-1, the J gene TRBJ1-2; D unclear. Germline V CDR1 and CDR2: SGHRS, YFSETQ. The CDR3 has 13 amino acids. V was pared by 4 bases and J by 4 bases, with 11 bases between. Incomplete CDR3 DNA: TGCGCCAGCAGCGAGGTGGGCCTCTATGGC. It specifies CASSEVGLYG. The entire CDR3 reads CASSEVGLYGYTF.

This clone was recorded a few times. Read data end 3 residues before the CDR3 end; the end is taken from the germline J gene. The rearrangement links TRBV2 to TRBJ2-5; no clear D. Trimming cost V 4 bases and J 0 bases, with 6 bases left between them. The length of the CDR3 is 13 residues. Germline CDR1 SNHLY, CDR2 FYNNEI. The covered CDR3 bases are TGTGCCAGCAGTGTCCGTAACCAAGAGACC. Its translation is CASSVRNQET. The entire CDR3 sequence reads CASSVRNQETQYF.

Details on this clone: The CDR3 goes on 3 residues after the read ends, and that part is filled in from the germline J gene. The V gene is TRBV6-2 or TRBV6-3, the J gene TRBJ2-7; 9 bases are shared with TRBD1. CDR3 length equals 15 residues. The ends lost 6 bases at V and 0 bases at J; junction bases unmatched: 6. Germline-derived CDR1 and CDR2 are MNHEY and SVGEGT. CDR3 sequence reads: CASSRGQGSSYEQYF. The part of the CDR3 DNA that was read is TGTGCCAGCAGCCGAGGACAGGGGAGCTCCTACGAG.

Comments on this clone: Read coverage stops 3 residues before the CDR3 terminus; the germline J gene supplies the remainder. This chain uses TRBV19 with TRBJ2-1; D uncertain. The CDR3 is 12 residues long. Germline CDR1 is LNHDA and CDR2 is SQIVND (reference sequence). Trimming took off 2 bases at V and 4 bases at J, with 3 bases between the two ends. CDR3 bases read: TGTGCCAGTAGTATAAGGTACAATGAG. Its translation: CASSIRYNE. The complete CDR3 reads CASSIRYNEQFF.

On this clone: Sequencing ends 3 residues short of the CDR3 end; the germline J gene provides the rest. J is TRBJ2-7 and V is TRBV7-9; D unresolved. The CDR3 length is 12 residues. The germline V and J ends were trimmed by 5 bases and 2 bases, with 7 bases remaining between them. Germline V gene sequence: CDR1 SEHNR, CDR2 FQNEAQ (reference sequence). CDR3 sequence: CASSRDTYEQYF. The DNA read from the CDR3 is TGTGCCAGCAGCCGAGACACCTACGAG.

This clone appeared many times. The read comes to an end 3 residues before the CDR3 does, leaving the germline J gene to fill in the end. This chain uses TRBV18 with TRBJ1-5; unclear D gene. Germline V lookup: CDR1 KGHSH, CDR2 LQKENI. Trimming removed 2 bases from V and 2 bases from J, with 7 bases in between. The CDR3 loop spans 14 amino acids. The CDR3 sequence: CASSPEVGNQPQHF. Partial CDR3 DNA: TGTGCCAGCTCACCAGAGGTGGGCAATCAGCCC.

Remarks on this clone: The sequenced fragment ends 3 residues before the CDR3 boundary, so the rest is inferred from the germline J gene. This chain uses TRBV5-1 with TRBJ1-2; D possibly corresponds to TRBD1 (6 bases). The germline V and J ends were trimmed by 4 bases and 0 bases, with 13 bases remaining between them. Germline V lookup: CDR1 SGHRS, CDR2 YFSETQ. This CDR3 has 15 amino acids. The CDR3 loop is CASSAQGRANYGYTF. Incomplete CDR3 DNA: TGCGCCAGCAGCGCCCAGGGGAGAGCTAACTATGGC.

Regarding this clone: The observed sequence ends 3 residues before the CDR3 terminus, with the missing tail filled in from the germline J gene. The chain uses TRBV19 and TRBJ1-3; TRBD1 agrees at 7 bases. The CDR3 loop spans 13 amino acids. Germline V CDR1 and CDR2: LNHDA, SQIVND (reference sequence). The covered CDR3 bases are TGTGCCAGTAGTCCAAAATGGGACAGCTCA. This gives the protein CASSPKWDSS. The full-length CDR3 reads as CASSPKWDSSIYF.

Comment on this clone: The CDR3 end falls 3 residues outside the read, so it is completed with the germline J gene. V gene TRBV6-1 combines with J gene TRBJ1-2; 9 positions agree with TRBD1. The V gene's germline CDR1 is MNHNS and CDR2 SASEGT. J was trimmed by 1 base and V by 2 bases; bases with no gene match: 5. The CDR3 is 16 residues long. The sequenced part of the CDR3 DNA is TGTGCCAGCAGTGAATGGGGACAGGGCCTTAACTATGGC. This sequence encodes CASSEWGQGLNYG. The full CDR3 protein reads CASSEWGQGLNYGYTF.